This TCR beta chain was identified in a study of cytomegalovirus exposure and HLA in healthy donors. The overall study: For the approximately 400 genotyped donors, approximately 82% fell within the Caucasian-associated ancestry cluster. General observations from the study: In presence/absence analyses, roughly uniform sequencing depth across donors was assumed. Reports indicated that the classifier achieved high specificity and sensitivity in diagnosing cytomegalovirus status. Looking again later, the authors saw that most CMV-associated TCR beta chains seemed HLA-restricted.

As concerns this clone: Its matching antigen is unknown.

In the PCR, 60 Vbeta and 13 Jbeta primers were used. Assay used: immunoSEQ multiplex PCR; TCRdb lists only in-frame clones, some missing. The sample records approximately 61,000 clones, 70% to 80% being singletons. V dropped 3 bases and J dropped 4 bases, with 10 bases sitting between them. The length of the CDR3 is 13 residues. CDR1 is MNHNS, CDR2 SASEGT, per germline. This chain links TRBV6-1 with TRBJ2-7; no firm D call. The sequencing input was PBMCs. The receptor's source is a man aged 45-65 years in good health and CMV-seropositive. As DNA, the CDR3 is TGTGCCAGCAGTGACGACACGGAATACGAGCAGTACTTC. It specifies CASSDDTEYEQYF.